This T cell receptor (beta chain) was documented in a study of early T cells in non-severe SARS-CoV-2 infection. For the study at large: Investigators sequenced bulk RNA drawn from unsorted whole blood, and chains remained unpaired.

Study results and limitations: Comparison of clonotypes with VDJdb favored anti-spike CD8 responses while missing private and CD4 specificities.

On this clonotype: Its cognate antigen is unknown.

CDR1 SQVTM and CDR2 ANQGSEA come from the germline V gene. The CDR3 runs to 14 residues. Trimming took 4 bases from V and 1 from J, leaving 12 bases between them. Separate cDNA molecules each had unique molecular identifiers attached to them. TCRdb used MiXCR to reprocess the 5' RACE reads, holding one entry per CDR3 protein. This sample has 97,000 or so distinct CDR3 sequences, with 8% to 13% found just once. This chain joins TRBV29-1 and TRBJ2-3; D is possibly TRBD1 or TRBD2 (6 bases each). The sequences come from whole blood, collected at baseline. The TCR sequence derives from an adult who was a healthcare worker with PCR-confirmed SARS-CoV-2 infection or an uninfected control (not recorded which). This CDR3 reads CSVAEGGGTDTQYF. The CDR3 coding sequence is TGCAGCGTTGCGGAGGGGGGCGGCACAGATACGCAGTATTTT.